Following are 17 T cell receptor beta chains from one sample sequenced in a study of blood T cell repertoires in COVID-19. Generated by immunoSEQ multiplex PCR, the TCRdb table keeps only in-frame clones and is missing some. The sample records 140,000 or so clones, 85% to 90% being singletons. The sample consisted of peripheral blood. Receptors originate from a man over 45 who had recovered from COVID-19.

This clone was observed a single time. The chain links TRBV10-1 to TRBJ1-2; 9 bases agree with TRBD1. This CDR3 has 13 amino acids. Per the germline V gene, CDR1 is WNHNN and CDR2 is SYGVQD (reference sequence). J was trimmed by 8 bases and V by 6 bases; bases with no gene match: 7. The CDR3 spells CASSEDRGIGYTF. CDR3 DNA sequence: TGCGCCAGCAGCGAGGACAGGGGAATCGGCTACACCTTC.

The chain has TRBV7-8 and TRBJ2-2; no reliable D call. Germline V gene data show CDR1 as SGHVS and CDR2 as FQNEAQ. The CDR3 contains 14 residues. The V and J ends lost 5 bases and 1 base respectively, with 8 bases between them. CDR3 loop: CASSLLVNTGELFF. CDR3 sequence (DNA): TGTGCCAGCAGCCTGTTAGTGAACACCGGGGAGCTGTTTTTT.

This chain joins TRBV27 and TRBJ2-5; 8 bases are shared with TRBD2. The CDR3 covers 15 residues. CDR1 and CDR2 from the germline V gene are MNHEY and SMNVEV (reference sequence). Trimming at V came to 0 bases and at J to 5 bases, leaving 5 bases not matched to a gene. CDR3 in amino acids: CASSLSRGAGETQYF. CDR3 coding DNA: TGTGCCAGCAGTTTATCGCGGGGGGCCGGGGAGACCCAGTACTTC.

This clone was detected once. The V call is TRBV7-2, the J call TRBJ1-1, with 9 bases identical to TRBD1. This CDR3 has 16 amino acids. Trimming took 3 bases from V and 0 from J; bases not matched to a gene: 5. Germline CDR1 is SGHTA and CDR2 is FQGNSA. The CDR3 is CASSFPRDRVNTEAFF. The DNA of the CDR3 is TGTGCCAGCAGCTTCCCCCGGGACAGGGTGAACACTGAAGCTTTCTTT.

The CDR3 sequence: CASSLDVADTEAFF. In DNA, the CDR3 is TGTGCCAGCAGCTTGGACGTAGCAGACACTGAAGCTTTCTTT. This chain joins TRBV5-8 and TRBJ1-1; D unclear. Trimming shortened V by 0 bases and J by 3 bases, and 9 bases separated the two germline ends. CDR3 length: 14 residues. Looked up from germline, CDR1 is SGHTS and CDR2 is YDEGEE.

This clone was observed a few times. CDR3: CASIPGAGRDSPLHF. The CDR3 DNA sequence: TGTGCCAGCATTCCGGGGGCAGGGAGGGATTCACCCCTCCACTTT. V gene TRBV19 combines with J gene TRBJ1-6; D might be TRBD1 (6 bases). CDR1 is LNHDA and CDR2 is SQIVND in the germline V gene (reference sequence). With 9 bases removed from V and 8 bases from J, the gap between germline ends came to 20 bases. The CDR3 loop spans 15 amino acids.

CDR3 nucleotides: TGTGCCAGCAGCCAAGATGGAGGGACCGTCACAGATACGCAGTATTTT. Translating gives CASSQDGGTVTDTQYF. The gene calls are TRBV4-2 and TRBJ2-3; perhaps TRBD2 as D (6 bases). Germline CDR1 is LGHNA and CDR2 is YNFKEQ. The CDR3 runs to 16 residues. V was trimmed by 0 bases and J by 2 bases, leaving 12 bases between them.

The genes are TRBV7-2 and TRBJ2-3, with 7 bases fitting TRBD2. Trimming at V came to 2 bases and at J to 2 bases, leaving 7 bases not matched to a gene. This CDR3 has 16 amino acids. Germline V gene data show CDR1 as SGHTA and CDR2 as FQGNSA. CDR3 in DNA: TGTGCCAGCAGCTTAAGGTGGGCGGGGGACACAGATACGCAGTATTTT. Its translation: CASSLRWAGDTDTQYF.

This chain connects TRBV13 to TRBJ2-3, with TRBD2 matching 9 bases. V was pared by 5 bases and J by 4 bases, with 19 bases of the junction left unmatched. The germline gives CDR1 PRHDT, CDR2 FYEKMQ (reference sequence). CDR3 length: 19 residues. The CDR3 nucleotides are TGTGCCAGCAGCCAATCAATAGCCCCTCGCCGCGGGGGGGCAGATACGCAGTATTTT. Translated: CASSQSIAPRRGGADTQYF. The whole variable domain, filled in from reference TRBV13 and TRBJ2-3, reads AAGVIQSPRHLIKEKRETATLKCYPIPRHDTVYWYQQGPGQDPQFLISFYEKMQSDKGSIPDRFSAQQFSDYHSELNMSSLELGDSALYFCASSQSIAPRRGGADTQYFGPGTRLTVL.

This clone was detected a few times. CDR3: CASSPGTGSGVSPLHF. For the CDR3, the DNA is TGTGCCAGCAGTCCCGGGACCGGGTCGGGGGTCTCACCCCTCCACTTT. The gene calls are TRBV6-2 or TRBV6-3 and TRBJ1-6; D possibly corresponds to TRBD1 (5 bases). Germline V gene lookup returns CDR1 MNHEY and CDR2 SVGEGT. The germline V and J ends were trimmed by 5 bases and 10 bases, with 21 bases remaining between them. The CDR3 is 16 residues long.

The chain joins TRBV4-2 to TRBJ1-2; TRBD1 matches 7 bases. J gave up 3 bases and V 4 bases, and 8 bases lay outside the gene matches. In germline, CDR1 is LGHNA, CDR2 YNFKEQ. This CDR3 region has 15 residues. This chain's CDR3 is CASSPSGQGDYGYTF. As DNA, the CDR3 is TGTGCCAGCAGCCCCTCGGGGCAGGGGGACTATGGCTACACCTTC.

V usage is TRBV7-2 and J usage is TRBJ1-1; TRBD1 is a possible D gene (6 bases). This CDR3 comprises 15 residues. Trimming removed 2 bases at V and 3 bases at J, with 13 bases between. Germline loops: CDR1 SGHTA, CDR2 FQGNSA. In nucleotides, the CDR3 is TGTGCCAGCAGCTTACGGGGGGGCTTAGACACTGAAGCTTTCTTT. As protein: CASSLRGGLDTEAFF.

The chain recombines TRBV10-3 with TRBJ1-5, with 7 bases lining up with TRBD1. This CDR3 comprises 15 residues. Germline CDR1 reads ENHRY; CDR2 reads SYGVKD. V was clipped by 8 bases and J by 0 bases; unmatched bases: 7. In DNA form, the CDR3 reads TGTGCCATCTGCCCCGGGACAGATAGCAATCAGCCCCAGCATTTT. Amino acids: CAICPGTDSNQPQHF.

The chain links TRBV27 to TRBJ1-5; TRBD1 aligns across 8 bases. Looked up from germline, CDR1 is MNHEY and CDR2 is SMNVEV (reference sequence). CDR3 length equals 15 residues. Trimming cost V 4 bases and J 9 bases; bases outside gene matches: 11. The CDR3 region is CASSSGTGAFGPQHF. The CDR3 bases are TGTGCCAGCAGTTCAGGGACAGGCGCCTTTGGGCCCCAGCATTTT.

This rearrangement joins TRBV28 to TRBJ2-5; 7 positions agree with TRBD2. The trim removed 2 bases at V and 6 bases at J, leaving 6 bases unmatched. Germline-derived CDR1 and CDR2 are MDHEN and SYDVKM. This CDR3 is 14 amino acids long. The CDR3 bases are TGTGCCAGCAGTTTAGCGGGGGAGAGGAAGACCCAGTACTTC. Translation gives CASSLAGERKTQYF.

The DNA of the CDR3 is TGTGCCAGCAGCTTAACAGGGGGCGGAAACACCATATATTTT. Its translation: CASSLTGGGNTIYF. The gene calls are TRBV7-3 and TRBJ1-3; TRBD1 matches at 7 bases. The germline gives CDR1 SGHTA, CDR2 FQGTGA. This CDR3 spans 14 amino acids. The ends lost 0 bases at V and 4 bases at J; junction bases unmatched: 0.

V usage is TRBV9 and J usage is TRBJ2-3; D is possibly TRBD2 (7 bases). This CDR3 has 19 residues. Per germline, CDR1 SGDLS and CDR2 YYNGEE. V was shortened by 0 bases and J by 1 base, with 21 bases between the two germline ends. CDR3 sequence reads: CASSVGRGANLQGTDTQYF. The CDR3 region has the DNA TGTGCCAGCAGCGTAGGTCGGGGGGCGAATCTCCAAGGCACAGATACGCAGTATTTT.